This TCR beta chain was found in a study of blood T cell repertoires in COVID-19. At the level of the study: Spain, Italy and the United States supplied samples that represented acute and convalescent COVID-19. T cells, B-cell-depleted T cells, or PBMCs supplied cDNA or gDNA.

In the authors' methods: Amplified reference gene primers provided the basis for estimating nucleated cell counts. Generated by immunoSEQ multiplex PCR, the TCRdb table keeps only in-frame clones and is missing some. V and J calls and clone size are those listed in that table; D and trimming were worked out from the DNA. The sample gives around 140,000 clones, around 90% of which show up once; over 0.8% is in the top ten. This CDR3 has 15 residues. Germline V gene lookup returns CDR1 SGHRS and CDR2 YFSETQ. Trimming took 4 bases from V and 6 from J; bases not matched to a gene: 4. The source is a woman aged 50 to 60 with acute or convalescent COVID-19. The sequenced sample consisted of peripheral blood. This chain links TRBV5-1 with TRBJ2-1; 13 bases match TRBD2. The CDR3 DNA is TGCGCCAGCAGCGAGGGACTAGCGGGGTCCAATGAGCAGTTCTTC. This codes for CASSEGLAGSNEQFF.